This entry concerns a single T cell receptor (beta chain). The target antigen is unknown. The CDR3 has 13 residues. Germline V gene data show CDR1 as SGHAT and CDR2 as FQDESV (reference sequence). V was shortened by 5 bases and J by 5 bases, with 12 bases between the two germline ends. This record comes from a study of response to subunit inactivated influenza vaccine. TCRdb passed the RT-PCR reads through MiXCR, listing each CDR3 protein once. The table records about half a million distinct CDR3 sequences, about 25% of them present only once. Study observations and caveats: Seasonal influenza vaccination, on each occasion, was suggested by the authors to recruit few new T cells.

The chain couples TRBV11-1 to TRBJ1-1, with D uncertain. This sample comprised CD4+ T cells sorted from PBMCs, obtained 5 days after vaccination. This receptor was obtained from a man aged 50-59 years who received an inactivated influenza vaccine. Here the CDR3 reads CASSNLLGTEAFF. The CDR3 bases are TGTGCCAGCAGCAACCTATTGGGGACTGAAGCTTTCTTT. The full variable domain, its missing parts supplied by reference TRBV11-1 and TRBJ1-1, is EAEVAQSPRYKITEKSQAVAFWCDPISGHATLYWYRQILGQGPELLVQFQDESVVDDSQLPKDRFSAERLKGVDSTLKIQPAELGDSAMYLCASSNLLGTEAFFGQGTRLTVV.